Included here is one TCR beta chain sequence, with context. The antigen is not known. The CDR3 contains 14 residues. Trimming cost V 5 bases and J 10 bases; bases outside gene matches: 7. The germline gives CDR1 MDHEN, CDR2 SYDVKM. These data come from a study of cytomegalovirus exposure and HLA in healthy donors. Regarding the study as a whole: For cytomegalovirus status, the classifier reportedly gave diagnoses with high specificity and sensitivity. Among TCR beta chains, those listed as cytomegalovirus-associated numbered approximately 150. Available immune exposure information covered CMV serostatus only.

PCR amplification relied on 60 Vbeta primers (plus 13 Jbeta primers). Sequencing was performed with immunoSEQ multiplex PCR; in TCRdb, only in-frame clones are kept and a portion is missing. In the table there are about 150,000 clones, 70% to 80% of which are singletons. The material sequenced was PBMCs. This receptor was obtained from a woman between 35 and 50 years old in good health and CMV-seronegative. This sequence joins TRBV28 and TRBJ1-6; TRBD1 aligns across 8 bases. CDR3 nucleotide sequence: TGTGCCAGCAGTCCCAGGGGGCTGGGGTCACCCCTCCACTTT. Its protein product is CASSPRGLGSPLHF.